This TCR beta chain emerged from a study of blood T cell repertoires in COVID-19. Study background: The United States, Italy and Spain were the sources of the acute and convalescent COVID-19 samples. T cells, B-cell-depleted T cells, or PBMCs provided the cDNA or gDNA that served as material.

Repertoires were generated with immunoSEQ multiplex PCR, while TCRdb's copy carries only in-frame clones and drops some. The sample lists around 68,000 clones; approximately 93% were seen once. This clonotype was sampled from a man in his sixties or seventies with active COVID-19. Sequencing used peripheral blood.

Written as DNA, the CDR3 is TGCGCCAGCAGCCAAGAGACAGGGGGCTTCTGGTCACCCCTCCACTTT. It codes for CASSQETGGFWSPLHF. The chain has TRBV4-1 and TRBJ1-6; 10 bases fit TRBD1. Germline values: CDR1 MGHRA, CDR2 YSYEKL. V dropped 0 bases and J dropped 10; count of bases not matched to a gene: 6. There are 16 residues in the CDR3.